This T cell receptor (beta chain) was observed in a study of T cell responses to AZD1222 COVID-19 vaccine. In regard to this clone: What it binds is not known.

The table came from immunoSEQ multiplex PCR; TCRdb's copy has only in-frame clones and leaves some out. Of 150,000 to 200,000 clones detected, over 80% appear once; the ten largest clones hold around 6.4%. Study-level findings and limits: The donor group comprised mostly white British people and more females; the analysis possibly underestimated clonal diversity.

Sequenced material: peripheral blood, taken on day 0 of AZD1222 vaccination. The sequence came from an adult in good health.

Written as DNA, the CDR3 is TGTGCCAGCAGTGGTGGGATGGGGGGAAATCAGCCCCAGCATTTT. Translated, it gives CASSGGMGGNQPQHF. This chain links TRBV28 with TRBJ1-5; D might be TRBD1 (5 bases). The V and J ends lost 5 bases and 4 bases respectively, with 15 bases between them. The CDR3 is 15 residues long. Germline V gene sequence: CDR1 MDHEN, CDR2 SYDVKM.